The subject of this entry is one T cell receptor (beta chain). Its specificity is not known. The data were obtained in a study of persistence of HIV-infected CD4 T cells. The libraries were made with immunoSEQ version 4 in survey mode. Measured with immunoSEQ multiplex PCR; TCRdb has only the in-frame clones, and not every one. The data hold around 39,000 clones, with roughly nine tenths observed a single time. Anti-CD3/anti-CD28 beads served as a nonspecific positive control stimulus. CD4+ T cells upregulating both CD40 ligand and CD69 were sorted as responding cells. Trimming cost V 5 bases and J 1 base, with 12 bases left between them. CDR1 and CDR2 from the germline V gene are MNHEY and SVGEGT. The CDR3 covers 15 residues.

Here the sequenced sample was CD4+ T cells sorted from PBMCs after approximately 20-hour stimulation, taken from a patient who received antiretroviral therapy. The TCR originated in an adult man with HIV who was CMV-seropositive. The J gene is TRBJ1-5, the V gene TRBV6-2 or TRBV6-3; perhaps TRBD1 as D (5 bases). The CDR3 region has the DNA TGTGCCAGCAGTCGTCAGGGAGGGAGCAATCAGCCCCAGCATTTT. Residues: CASSRQGGSNQPQHF.